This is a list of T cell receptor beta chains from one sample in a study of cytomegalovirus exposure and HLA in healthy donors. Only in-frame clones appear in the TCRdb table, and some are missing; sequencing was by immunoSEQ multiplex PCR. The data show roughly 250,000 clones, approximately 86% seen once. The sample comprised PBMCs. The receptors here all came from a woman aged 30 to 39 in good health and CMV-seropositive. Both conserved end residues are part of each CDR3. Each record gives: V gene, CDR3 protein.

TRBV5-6 CASSSTTAGQETQYF
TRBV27 CASSPRAGVTYEQYF
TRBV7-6 CASSSGTDSGNTIYF
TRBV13 CASSIRDRSIQETQYF
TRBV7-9 CASSFGWVLAGKQETQYF
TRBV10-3 CAIRRSDTEAFF
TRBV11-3 CASSFQNTEAFF
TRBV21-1 CASSKLDMNTEAFF
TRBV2 CASRATSGSEFF
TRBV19 CASSMNGHNEQFF
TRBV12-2 CASRLRSRPDTQYF
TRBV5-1 CASTFSTGEETQYF
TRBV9 CASSVVPSGRQETQYF
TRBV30 CAWSVPVYSNQPQHF
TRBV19 CASRWTGFTDTQYF
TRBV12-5 CASGLPEGARGGRGYTF
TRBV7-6 CASSLIPLGGGNEKLFF
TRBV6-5 CASRADRNNYGYTF
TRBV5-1 CASSLVAGTYNEQFF
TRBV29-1 CSAWTSPTDTQYF
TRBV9 CASSAITSGRGNEQFF
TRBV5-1 CASSLAGFTEAFF
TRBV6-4 CASSPSWDRAYNEQFF
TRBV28 CASSSGRGGLYEQYF
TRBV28 CASSFSLEGTGSRHEQYF
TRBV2 CASSEREGYRDGYTF
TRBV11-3 CASSFPYLEVAGELFF
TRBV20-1 CSVRASYEQYF
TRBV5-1 CASSPGTGAMGEQFF
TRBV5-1 CASSPLIAGGPHEQFF
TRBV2 CASSESRTGDFTDTQYF
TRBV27 CASSPLGQGGGGYTF
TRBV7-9 CASSETGNGYTF
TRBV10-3 CAARAGVNSGANVLTF
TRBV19 CASSIVSGRMVNEQFF
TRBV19 CASSPGTGWGEKLFF
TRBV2 CASSGGRGTFF
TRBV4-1 CASSQEPILAGAGEQFF
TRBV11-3 CASSLLTSGGEQFF
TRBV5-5 CASSLGQGTDQFF
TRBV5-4 CASSLTGGDEKLFF
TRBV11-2 CASSLVTDEQYF
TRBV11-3 CASSLETSGVNEQFF
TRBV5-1 CASSVAGLTDTQYF
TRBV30 CAWRGGREYEQYF
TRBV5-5 CASAGQGNEKLFF
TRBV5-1 CASSLEGLAGKLFF
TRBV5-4 CASSLASGKDTQYF
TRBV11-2 CASSFHSKAAYEQYF